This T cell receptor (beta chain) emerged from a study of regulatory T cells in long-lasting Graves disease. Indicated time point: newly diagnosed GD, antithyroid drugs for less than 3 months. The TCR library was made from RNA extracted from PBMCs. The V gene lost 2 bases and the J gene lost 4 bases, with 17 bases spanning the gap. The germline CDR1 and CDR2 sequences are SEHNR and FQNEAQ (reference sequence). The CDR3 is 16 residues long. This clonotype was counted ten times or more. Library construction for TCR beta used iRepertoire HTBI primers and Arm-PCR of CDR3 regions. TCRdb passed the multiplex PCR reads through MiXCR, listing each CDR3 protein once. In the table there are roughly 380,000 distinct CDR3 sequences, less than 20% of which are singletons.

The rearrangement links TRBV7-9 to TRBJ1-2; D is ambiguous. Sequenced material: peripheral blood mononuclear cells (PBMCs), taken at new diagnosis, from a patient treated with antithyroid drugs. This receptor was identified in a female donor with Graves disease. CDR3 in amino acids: CASSLSLEAAFYGYTF. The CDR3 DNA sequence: TGTGCCAGCAGCTTATCCCTTGAGGCAGCCTTCTATGGCTACACCTTC.